This T cell receptor beta chain was retrieved from a study of cytomegalovirus exposure and HLA in healthy donors. V lost 4 bases to trimming and J lost 8 bases; unmatched junction nucleotides: 10. The CDR3 loop spans 17 amino acids. CDR1 MDHEN and CDR2 SYDVKM come from the germline V gene. This clone was found once. The assay was immunoSEQ multiplex PCR, and TCRdb's table has in-frame clones only and misses some. Here the sample spans about 110,000 clones, roughly 87% being singletons. The gene calls are TRBV28 and TRBJ2-1; 14 positions match TRBD2. The sample consisted of PBMCs. The clonotype was recovered from a young woman in good health and CMV-seronegative. CDR3 DNA: TGTGCCAGCAGTTCGTCCAGACTAGCGGGAGGGGAGGATGAGCAGTTCTTC. Residues: CASSSSRLAGGEDEQFF.